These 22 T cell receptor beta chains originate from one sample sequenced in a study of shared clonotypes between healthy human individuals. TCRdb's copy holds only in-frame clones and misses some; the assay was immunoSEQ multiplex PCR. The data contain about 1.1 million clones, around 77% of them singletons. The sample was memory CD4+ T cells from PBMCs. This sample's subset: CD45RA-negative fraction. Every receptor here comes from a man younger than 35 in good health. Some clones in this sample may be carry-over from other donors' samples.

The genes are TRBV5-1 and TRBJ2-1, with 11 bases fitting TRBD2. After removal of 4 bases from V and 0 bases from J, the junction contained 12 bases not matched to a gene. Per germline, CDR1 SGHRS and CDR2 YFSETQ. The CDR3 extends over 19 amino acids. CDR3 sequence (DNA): TGCGCCAGCAGCCCCTCCGGGACTAGCGGTTCTTCCTCCTACAATGAGCAGTTCTTC. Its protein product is CASSPSGTSGSSSYNEQFF.

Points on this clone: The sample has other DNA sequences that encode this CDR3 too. The CDR3 nucleotides are TGCGCCAGCAGCTTACAGGGAGGGAGTACTGAAGCTTTCTTT. Protein sequence: CASSLQGGSTEAFF. The rearrangement uses TRBV5-1 and TRBJ1-1; weak D call: TRBD1 (6 bases). The CDR3 covers 14 residues. The V end lost 2 bases, the J end lost 5 bases, and 13 bases lay between the germline ends. The germline V gene has CDR1 SGHRS and CDR2 YFSETQ.

The CDR3 reads CASSLVGSGSFNTDTQYF. Written as DNA, the CDR3 is TGTGCCAGCAGCTTAGTGGGTAGCGGGAGCTTCAATACAGATACGCAGTATTTT. The chain joins TRBV7-2 to TRBJ2-3, with TRBD2 identical over 9 bases. V was clipped by 1 base and J by 3 bases; unmatched bases: 11. This CDR3 comprises 18 residues. The germline CDR1 and CDR2 sequences are SGHTA and FQGNSA. Filled out from reference TRBV7-2 and TRBJ2-3, the complete variable domain reads GAGVSQSPSNKVTEKGKDVELRCDPISGHTALYWYRQSLGQGLEFLIYFQGNSAPDKSGLPSDRFSAERTGGSVSTLTIQRTQQEDSAVYLCASSLVGSGSFNTDTQYFGPGTRLTVL.

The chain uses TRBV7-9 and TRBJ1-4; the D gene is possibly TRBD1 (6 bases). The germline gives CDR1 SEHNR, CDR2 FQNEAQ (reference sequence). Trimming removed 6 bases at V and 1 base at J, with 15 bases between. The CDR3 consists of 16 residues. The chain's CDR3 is CASRPPRQETNEKLFF. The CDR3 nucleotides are TGTGCCAGCAGACCCCCTCGACAGGAAACTAATGAAAAACTGTTTTTT. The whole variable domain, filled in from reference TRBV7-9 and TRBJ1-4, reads DTGVSQNPRHKITKRGQNVTFRCDPISEHNRLYWYRQTLGQGPEFLTYFQNEAQLEKSRLLSDRFSAERPKGSFSTLEIQRTEQGDSAMYLCASRPPRQETNEKLFFGSGTQLSVL.

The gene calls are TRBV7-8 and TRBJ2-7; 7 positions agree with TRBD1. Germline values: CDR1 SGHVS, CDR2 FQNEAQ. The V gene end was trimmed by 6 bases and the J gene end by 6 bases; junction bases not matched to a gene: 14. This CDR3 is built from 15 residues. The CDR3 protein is CASRPGQASFTEQYF. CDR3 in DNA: TGTGCCAGCAGACCAGGACAGGCATCTTTTACCGAGCAGTACTTC.

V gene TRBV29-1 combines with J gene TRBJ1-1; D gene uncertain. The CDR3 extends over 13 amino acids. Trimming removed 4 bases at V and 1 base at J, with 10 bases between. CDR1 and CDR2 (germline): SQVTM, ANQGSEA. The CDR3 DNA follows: TGCAGCGTTGGGTCAGATCCGAACACTGAAGCTTTCTTT. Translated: CSVGSDPNTEAFF.

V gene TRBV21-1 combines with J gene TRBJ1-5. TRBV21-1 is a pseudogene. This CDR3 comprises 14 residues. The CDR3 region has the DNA TGTGCCAGCAGGCAGAGTTTGGGCAATCAGCCCCAGCATTTT. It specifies CASRQSLGNQPQHF.

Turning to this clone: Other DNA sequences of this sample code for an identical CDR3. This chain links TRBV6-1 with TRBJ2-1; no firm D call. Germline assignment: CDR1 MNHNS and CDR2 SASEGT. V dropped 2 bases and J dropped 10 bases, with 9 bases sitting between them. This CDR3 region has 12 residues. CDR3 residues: CASSELLREQFF. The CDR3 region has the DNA TGTGCCAGCAGTGAATTGCTACGAGAGCAGTTCTTC.

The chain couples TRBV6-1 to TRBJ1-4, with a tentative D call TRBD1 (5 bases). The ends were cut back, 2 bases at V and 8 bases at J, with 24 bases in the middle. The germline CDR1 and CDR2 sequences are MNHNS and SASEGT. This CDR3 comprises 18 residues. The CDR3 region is CASSEYRIGQGDREKLFF. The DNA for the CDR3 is TGTGCCAGCAGTGAATATCGTATCGGGCAGGGTGATAGGGAAAAACTGTTTTTT.

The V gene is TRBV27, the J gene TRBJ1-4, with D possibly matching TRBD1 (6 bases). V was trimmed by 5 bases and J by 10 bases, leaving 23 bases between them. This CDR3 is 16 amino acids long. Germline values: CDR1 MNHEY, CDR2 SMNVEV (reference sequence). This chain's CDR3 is CASSKRPRQDLGKLFF. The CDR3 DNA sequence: TGTGCCAGCAGTAAACGTCCGCGACAGGATCTCGGAAAACTGTTTTTT.

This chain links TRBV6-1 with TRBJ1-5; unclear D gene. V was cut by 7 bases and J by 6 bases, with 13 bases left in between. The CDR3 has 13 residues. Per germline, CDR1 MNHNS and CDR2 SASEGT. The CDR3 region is CASTQQYGQPQHF. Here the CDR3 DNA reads TGTGCCAGCACTCAACAATACGGTCAGCCCCAGCATTTT.

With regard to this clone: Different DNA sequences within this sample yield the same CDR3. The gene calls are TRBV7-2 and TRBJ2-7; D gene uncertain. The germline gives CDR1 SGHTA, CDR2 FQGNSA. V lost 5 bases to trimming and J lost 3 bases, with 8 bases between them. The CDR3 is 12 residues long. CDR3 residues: CASSRPGYEQYF. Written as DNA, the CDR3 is TGTGCCAGCAGCCGCCCCGGCTACGAGCAGTACTTC.

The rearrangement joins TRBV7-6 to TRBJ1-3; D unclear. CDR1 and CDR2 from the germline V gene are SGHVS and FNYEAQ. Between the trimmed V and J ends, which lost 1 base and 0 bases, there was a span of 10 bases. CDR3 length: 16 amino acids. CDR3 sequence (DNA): TGTGCCAGCAGCTTAGTGCGGGTCCTCTCTGGAAACACCATATATTTT. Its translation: CASSLVRVLSGNTIYF. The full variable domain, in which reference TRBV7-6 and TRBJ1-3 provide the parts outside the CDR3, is GAGVSQSPRYKVTKRGQDVALRCDPISGHVSLYWYRQALGQGPEFLTYFNYEAQQDKSGLPNDRFSAERPEGSISTLTIQRTEQRDSAMYRCASSLVRVLSGNTIYFGEGSWLTVV.

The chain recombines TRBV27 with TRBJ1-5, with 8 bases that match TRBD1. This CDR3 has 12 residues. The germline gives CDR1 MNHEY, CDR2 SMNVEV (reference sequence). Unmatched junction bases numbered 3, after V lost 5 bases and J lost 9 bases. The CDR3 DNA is TGTGCCAGCAGTCCCACAGGGGGGCCCCAGCATTTT. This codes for CASSPTGGPQHF.

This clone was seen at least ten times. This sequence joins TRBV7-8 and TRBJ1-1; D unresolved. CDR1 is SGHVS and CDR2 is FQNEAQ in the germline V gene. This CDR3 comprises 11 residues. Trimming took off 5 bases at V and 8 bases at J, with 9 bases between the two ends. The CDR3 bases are TGTGCCAGCAGCCTCGGGGTAGAAGCTTTCTTT. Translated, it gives CASSLGVEAFF. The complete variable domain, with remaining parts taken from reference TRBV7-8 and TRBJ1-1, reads GAGVSQSPRYKVAKRGQDVALRCDPISGHVSLFWYQQALGQGPEFLTYFQNEAQLDKSGLPSDRFFAERPEGSVSTLKIQRTQQEDSAVYLCASSLGVEAFFGQGTRLTVV.

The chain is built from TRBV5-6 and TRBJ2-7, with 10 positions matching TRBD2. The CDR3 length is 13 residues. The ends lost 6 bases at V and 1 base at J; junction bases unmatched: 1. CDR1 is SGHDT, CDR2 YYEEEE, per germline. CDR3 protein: CASTSGSSYEQYF. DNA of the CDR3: TGTGCCAGCACTAGCGGGAGTTCCTACGAGCAGTACTTC.

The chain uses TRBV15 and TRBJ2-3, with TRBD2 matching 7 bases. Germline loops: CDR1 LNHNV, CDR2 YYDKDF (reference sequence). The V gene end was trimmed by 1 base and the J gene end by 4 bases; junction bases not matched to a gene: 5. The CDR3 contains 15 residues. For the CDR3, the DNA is TGTGCCACCAGCAGAGGGGAGGGTCGAGCAGATACGCAGTATTTT. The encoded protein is CATSRGEGRADTQYF.

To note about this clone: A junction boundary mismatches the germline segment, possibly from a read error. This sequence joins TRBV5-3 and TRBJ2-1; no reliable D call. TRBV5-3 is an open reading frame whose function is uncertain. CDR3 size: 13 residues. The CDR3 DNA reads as TGTGCCAGAAGCGGAAGCTCCCACAATGAGCAGTTCTTC. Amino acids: CARSGSSHNEQFF.

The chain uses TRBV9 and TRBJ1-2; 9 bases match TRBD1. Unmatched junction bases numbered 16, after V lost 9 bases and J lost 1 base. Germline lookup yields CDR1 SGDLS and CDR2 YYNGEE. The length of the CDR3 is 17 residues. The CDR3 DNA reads TGTGCCACCCGAACCAAACGACAGGGGGTAGGTAACTATGGCTACACCTTC. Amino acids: CATRTKRQGVGNYGYTF.

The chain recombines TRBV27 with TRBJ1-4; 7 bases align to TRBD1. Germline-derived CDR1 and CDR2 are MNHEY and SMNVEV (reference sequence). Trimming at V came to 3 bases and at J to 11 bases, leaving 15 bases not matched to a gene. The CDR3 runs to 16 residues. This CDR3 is CASSFGPYRGSPKLFF. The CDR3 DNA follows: TGTGCCAGCAGTTTCGGTCCATACAGGGGAAGCCCTAAACTGTTTTTT.

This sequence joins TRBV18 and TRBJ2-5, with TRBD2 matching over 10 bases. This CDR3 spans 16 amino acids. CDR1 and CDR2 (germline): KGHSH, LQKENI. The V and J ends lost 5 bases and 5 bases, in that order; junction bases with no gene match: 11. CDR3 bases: TGTGCCAGCTCAGGATCTAGCGGGAGTATAGTGGAGACCCAGTACTTC. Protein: CASSGSSGSIVETQYF. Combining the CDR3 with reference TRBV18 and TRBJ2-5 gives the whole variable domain NAGVMQNPRHLVRRRGQEARLRCSPMKGHSHVYWYRQLPEEGLKFMVYLQKENIIDESGMPKERFSAEFPKEGPSILRIQQVVRGDSAAYFCASSGSSGSIVETQYFGPGTRLLVL.

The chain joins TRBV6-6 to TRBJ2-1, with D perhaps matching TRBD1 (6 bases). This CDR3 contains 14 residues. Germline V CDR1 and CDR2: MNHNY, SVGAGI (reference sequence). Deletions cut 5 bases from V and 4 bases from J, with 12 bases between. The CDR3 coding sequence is TGTGCCAGCAGTCTCTACGGACAGTACAATGAGCAGTTCTTC. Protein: CASSLYGQYNEQFF.